This T cell receptor (beta chain) is from a study of tumor-infiltrating lymphocytes in glioblastoma multiforme. Study conclusions and caveats: Unequal TCR RNA per T cell might skew measured clone sizes. The T cells in this sample were not sorted into functional subsets.

A note on this clonotype: Its target is unknown. This CDR3 fails to terminate in the conserved phenylalanine or tryptophan, so it likely reflects a read error. The DNA is left out, because the CDR3 cannot be placed on it with certainty; the CDR3 is given as TCRdb lists it.

Germline-derived CDR1 and CDR2 are SGHTA and FQGNSA. The CDR3 totals 16 residues, both ends included. TCRB libraries came from RNA via three nested multiplex PCR rounds. TCRdb reanalysed the multiplex PCR reads using MiXCR and keeps one entry per CDR3 protein. The table records 12,000 to 15,000 distinct CDR3 sequences, 60% to 75% of them present only once. The sample was brain tumor tissue. The rearrangement links TRBV7-2 to TRBJ1-5. The clonotype comes from a male donor with glioblastoma. The CDR3: CASSLAIGVGSNQPHL.